This T cell receptor (beta chain) came from a study of beta chain features in type 1 diabetes. Expressed TCRB transcripts were sequenced because the entire RNA isolate underwent reverse transcription. The assay was immunoSEQ multiplex PCR, and TCRdb's table has in-frame clones only and misses some. The sample records 200,000 to 250,000 clones, around 68% being singletons. The V and J ends lost 4 bases and 9 bases respectively, with 16 bases between them. Looked up from germline, CDR1 is SQVTM and CDR2 is ANQGSEA. The CDR3 is made up of 12 amino acids. Sequenced material: naive CD4+ T cells from blood. The genes are TRBV29-1 and TRBJ2-7; D might be TRBD1 or TRBD2, each matching 5 bases. The receptor was derived from a man aged 25 to 40 in good health. The CDR3 reads CSVANGPGPQYF. The CDR3 bases are TGCAGCGTTGCCAACGGACCGGGACCGCAGTACTTC.